The clone carrying this TCR beta chain was counted ten times or more. Using its own MiXCR run on the 5' RACE reads, TCRdb lists one record per CDR3 protein. The data show approximately 40,000 distinct CDR3 sequences, 30% seen once. This receptor was obtained from a female donor with breast cancer. The source material was tumor-infiltrating memory CD4+ T cells sorted from the breast tumor. The subset denotes: memory CD4+ T cells, CD4+CD45RO+CD25-.

CDR3 sequence reads: CASSAGGEEGYTF. CDR3 sequence (DNA): TGTGCCAGCAGTGCAGGGGGCGAGGAAGGCTACACCTTC. The chain uses TRBV6-5 and TRBJ1-2, with 8 nucleotides matching TRBD1. With 5 bases clipped from V and 8 bases from J, the junction kept 7 bases outside the gene matches. The CDR3 loop spans 13 amino acids. CDR1 and CDR2 from the germline V gene are MNHEY and SVGAGI.